Listed here are 22 T cell receptor beta chains from one sample, sequenced in a study of blood T cell repertoires in COVID-19. The protocol was immunoSEQ multiplex PCR, while the TCRdb copy is restricted to in-frame clones and leaves out a portion. This sample has some 31,000 clones; 90% occur once, and the top ten carry around 1%. Sequencing input: peripheral blood. The receptor source for this set is a man in his 70s with active or convalescent COVID-19.

The rearrangement uses TRBV2 and TRBJ2-7, with 10 bases identical to TRBD1. Germline V gives CDR1 SNHLY, CDR2 FYNNEI. This CDR3 has 15 residues. J lost 5 bases, V lost 7 bases, and 11 bases had no gene match. The CDR3 spells CASTYNPGQGNEQYF. CDR3 nucleotide sequence: TGTGCCAGCACCTACAACCCGGGACAGGGGAACGAGCAGTACTTC. Full variable domain (outside the CDR3, taken from reference TRBV2 and TRBJ2-7): EPEVTQTPSHQVTQMGQEVILRCVPISNHLYFYWYRQILGQKVEFLVSFYNNEISEKSEIFDDQFSVERPDGSNFTLKIRSTKLEDSAMYFCASTYNPGQGNEQYFGPGTRLTVT.

The V gene is TRBV10-3, the J gene TRBJ2-1; 13 positions match TRBD2. Trimming cost V 8 bases and J 5 bases; bases outside gene matches: 6. The CDR3 extends over 15 amino acids. The germline CDR1 and CDR2 sequences are ENHRY and SYGVKD. The CDR3 reads CAIGGTSGTNNEQFF. The CDR3 nucleotides are TGTGCCATCGGCGGGACTAGCGGGACAAACAATGAGCAGTTCTTC.

V is TRBV25-1 and J is TRBJ1-2; D may be TRBD1 (6 bases). Germline V gene data show CDR1 as MGHDK and CDR2 as SYGVNS. The germline V and J ends were trimmed by 4 bases and 5 bases, with 8 bases remaining between them. The CDR3 totals 12 residues. CDR3 protein: CASSAGQYGYTF. CDR3 sequence (DNA): TGTGCCAGCAGTGCCGGACAGTATGGCTACACCTTC.

This chain joins TRBV2 and TRBJ1-1; 11 bases are a match to TRBD1. Germline assignment: CDR1 SNHLY and CDR2 FYNNEI. This CDR3 comprises 17 residues. J was trimmed by 1 base and V by 6 bases; bases with no gene match: 10. The CDR3: CASRKATGTGGNTEAFF. The CDR3 DNA reads as TGTGCCAGCAGGAAGGCCACCGGGACAGGGGGGAACACTGAAGCTTTCTTT.

This clone occurred once. CDR3 loop: CASTSLARERNYGYTF. As DNA, the CDR3 is TGTGCCAGCACCTCCCTGGCGAGGGAAAGGAACTATGGCTACACCTTC. The chain recombines TRBV7-9 with TRBJ1-2; D unresolved. Germline V gene sequence: CDR1 SEHNR, CDR2 FQNEAQ (reference sequence). The V end lost 7 bases, the J end lost 2 bases, and 20 bases lay between the germline ends. This CDR3 has 16 residues. The entire variable domain, with the rest obtained from reference TRBV7-9 and TRBJ1-2, is as follows: DTGVSQNPRHKITKRGQNVTFRCDPISEHNRLYWYRQTLGQGPEFLTYFQNEAQLEKSRLLSDRFSAERPKGSFSTLEIQRTEQGDSAMYLCASTSLARERNYGYTFGSGTRLTVV.

This sequence joins TRBV6-5 and TRBJ1-6; D might be TRBD1 (6 bases). This CDR3 spans 15 amino acids. V was trimmed by 5 bases and J by 9 bases, leaving 17 bases between them. Germline V lookup: CDR1 MNHEY, CDR2 SVGAGI. CDR3 nucleotides: TGTGCCAGCAGTCCCCCGGGGGGCCGGGGTTCACCCCTCCACTTT. It codes for CASSPPGGRGSPLHF.

The chain has TRBV9 and TRBJ1-1; TRBD1 matches 9 bases. V was pared by 3 bases and J by 12 bases, with 6 bases of the junction left unmatched. The CDR3 loop spans 12 amino acids. Germline assignment: CDR1 SGDLS and CDR2 YYNGEE. The CDR3 nucleotides are TGTGCCAGCAGCGCGGACAGGGGAAGGCCTTTCTTT. This codes for CASSADRGRPFF.

The chain recombines TRBV7-2 with TRBJ1-1, with a weak D call TRBD1 (6 bases). Trimming shortened V by 2 bases and J by 5 bases, and 12 bases separated the two germline ends. CDR3 length: 14 residues. CDR1 SGHTA and CDR2 FQGNSA come from the germline V gene. The CDR3 DNA sequence: TGTGCCAGCAGCTTAAGGTGGCAGGGGACTGAAGCTTTCTTT. As protein: CASSLRWQGTEAFF.

This chain uses TRBV7-5 with TRBJ1-3. TRBV7-5 is a known pseudogene. The CDR3 consists of 16 residues. CDR3 bases: TGTGTCAGAAGCTTAGCGCGGAGGGCTTCTGGAAACACCATATATTTT. It yields the protein CVRSLARRASGNTIYF.

The rearrangement uses TRBV6-6 and TRBJ1-1; D ambiguous. The ends were cut back, 5 bases at V and 9 bases at J, with 13 bases in the middle. The CDR3 sequence is 12 residues long. The V gene's germline CDR1 is MNHNY and CDR2 SVGAGI (reference sequence). CDR3 residues: CASSTEPPQAFF. For the CDR3, the DNA is TGTGCCAGCAGTACGGAGCCCCCACAAGCTTTCTTT.

The chain has TRBV5-6 and TRBJ2-3; weak D call: TRBD1 (6 bases). This CDR3 region has 15 residues. V gave up 0 bases and J gave up 6 bases, with 14 bases separating them. Germline loops: CDR1 SGHDT, CDR2 YYEEEE. CDR3 nucleotide sequence: TGTGCCAGCAGCTTGGGGGGGCAGGGGCTCGATACGCAGTATTTT. It is translated as CASSLGGQGLDTQYF.

V is TRBV30 and J is TRBJ2-3, with 7 bases matching TRBD1. With V trimmed by 5 bases and J by 4 bases, 3 bases remained unmatched. CDR1 and CDR2 from the germline V gene are GTSNPN and SVGIG (reference sequence). CDR3 length: 12 amino acids. The CDR3 sequence is CAWERGPDTQYF. CDR3 sequence (DNA): TGTGCCTGGGAAAGGGGGCCAGATACGCAGTATTTT. The whole variable domain, filled in from reference TRBV30 and TRBJ2-3, reads SQTIHQWPATLVQPVGSPLSLECTVEGTSNPNLYWYRQAAGRGLQLLFYSVGIGQISSEVPQNLSASRPQDRQFILSSKKLLLSDSGFYLCAWERGPDTQYFGPGTRLTVL.

This chain connects TRBV11-2 to TRBJ1-1; 7 nucleotides match TRBD1. The germline V gene has CDR1 SGHAT and CDR2 FQNNGV. V was pared by 5 bases and J by 0 bases, with 9 bases of the junction left unmatched. The CDR3 contains 16 residues. CDR3 sequence (DNA): TGTGCCAGCAGCCCAGATAGACAGGGAATGAACACTGAAGCTTTCTTT. This translates into CASSPDRQGMNTEAFF.

The rearrangement uses TRBV6-6 and TRBJ2-1; 12 bases map to TRBD2. The CDR3 contains 16 residues. The J segment lost 7 bases and the V segment lost 6 bases, leaving 10 bases of the junction unmatched. The germline V gene encodes CDR1 MNHNY and CDR2 SVGAGI (reference sequence). The CDR3 spells CASSRLAGDGSNEQFF. In DNA, the CDR3 is TGTGCCAGCAGCAGACTAGCGGGAGATGGTAGTAATGAGCAGTTCTTC.

The V call is TRBV10-3, the J call TRBJ2-7; unclear D gene. Germline V gene lookup returns CDR1 ENHRY and CDR2 SYGVKD. There are 11 residues in the CDR3. V was shortened by 8 bases and J by 0 bases, with 5 bases between the two germline ends. CDR3 DNA: TGTGCCATCGCGGTCTCCTACGAGCAGTACTTC. Protein: CAIAVSYEQYF.

This chain's CDR3 is CSARGGGEAFF. The CDR3 nucleotides are TGCAGTGCTAGAGGGGGGGGAGAAGCTTTCTTT. V is TRBV20-1 and J is TRBJ1-1, with D perhaps TRBD1 (5 bases). This CDR3 has 11 amino acids. Germline V gene data show CDR1 as DFQATT and CDR2 as SNEGSKA (reference sequence). The germline V and J ends were trimmed by 1 base and 8 bases, with 8 bases remaining between them.

V gene TRBV11-2 combines with J gene TRBJ2-2; the match to TRBD1 covers 8 bases. Germline trimming cut 7 bases from V and 5 bases from J; bases unmatched to any gene: 9. This CDR3 region has 15 residues. Germline V lookup: CDR1 SGHAT, CDR2 FQNNGV. DNA for the CDR3: TGTGCCAGCAACTCTAACGACAGGGGAACCGGGGAGCTGTTTTTT. Its protein is CASNSNDRGTGELFF.

The gene calls are TRBV10-3 and TRBJ1-2; TRBD1 is a possible D gene (6 bases). With 6 bases removed from V and 6 bases from J, the gap between germline ends came to 14 bases. The CDR3 consists of 13 residues. Germline CDR1 is ENHRY and CDR2 is SYGVKD. The CDR3 is CAIRRGHENGYTF. DNA for the CDR3: TGTGCCATCAGGAGGGGACACGAAAATGGCTACACCTTC.

The chain couples TRBV11-2 to TRBJ1-3; TRBD1 matches at 7 bases. CDR3 length: 13 amino acids. V gave up 7 bases and J gave up 4 bases; unmatched junction bases: 4. Germline CDR1 is SGHAT and CDR2 is FQNNGV. CDR3 amino acids: CASKGAGGNTIYF. The CDR3 DNA reads as TGTGCCAGCAAGGGGGCAGGAGGAAACACCATATATTTT.

The chain links TRBV5-1 to TRBJ2-2, with D possibly TRBD2 on 6 matching bases. Trimming took off 1 base at V and 3 bases at J, with 13 bases between the two ends. The CDR3 totals 16 residues. CDR1 and CDR2 (germline): SGHRS, YFSETQ. The CDR3 region has the DNA TGCGCCAGCAGCTTGATGCGGGGTACGGACACCGGGGAGCTGTTTTTT. Encoded protein: CASSLMRGTDTGELFF. Combining the CDR3 with reference TRBV5-1 and TRBJ2-2 gives the whole variable domain KAGVTQTPRYLIKTRGQQVTLSCSPISGHRSVSWYQQTPGQGLQFLFEYFSETQRNKGNFPGRFSGRQFSNSRSEMNVSTLELGDSALYLCASSLMRGTDTGELFFGEGSRLTVL.

This chain uses TRBV5-5 with TRBJ2-1, with 14 bases identical to TRBD2. The CDR3 extends over 19 amino acids. Germline CDR1 reads SGHKS; CDR2 reads YYEKEE (reference sequence). V lost 3 bases to trimming and J lost 4 bases; unmatched junction nucleotides: 12. The CDR3 loop reads CASSWRGTSGSHRYNEQFF. The CDR3 DNA reads as TGTGCCAGCAGCTGGAGGGGGACTAGCGGGAGCCATAGGTACAATGAGCAGTTCTTC.

The rearrangement links TRBV6-5 to TRBJ1-6, with 7 positions matching TRBD1. Germline V CDR1 and CDR2: MNHEY, SVGAGI. The CDR3 covers 14 residues. Trimming took 6 bases from V and 9 from J; bases not matched to a gene: 8. The CDR3 DNA is TGTGCCAGCAGACCGGGACAGCCGGGTTCACCCCTCCACTTT. Residues: CASRPGQPGSPLHF.